A single sample is the source of the 16 T cell receptor beta chains below, sequenced in a study of blood T cell repertoires in COVID-19. Profiling relied on immunoSEQ multiplex PCR, and the TCRdb table lists in-frame clones only, not all of them. The sample has tens of thousands of clones; 70% to 90% are singletons. The sequencing sample was made of peripheral blood. These receptors all come from a man in his fifties or sixties with acute or convalescent COVID-19.

The J gene is TRBJ2-3, the V gene TRBV20-1; 13 bases line up with TRBD2. The CDR3 is 17 amino acids. V was clipped by 3 bases and J by 2 bases; unmatched bases: 8. CDR1 is DFQATT and CDR2 is SNEGSKA in the germline V gene (reference sequence). The CDR3 bases are TGCAGTGCTAGTGGACTAGCGGGGGATCTGAACACAGATACGCAGTATTTT. This encodes CSASGLAGDLNTDTQYF.

This chain links TRBV9 with TRBJ1-4; D might be TRBD1 (5 bases). CDR1 is SGDLS, CDR2 YYNGEE, per germline. V lost 2 bases, J lost 0 bases, and 17 bases lay in between. This CDR3 is built from 18 residues. Written as DNA, the CDR3 is TGTGCCAGCAGCGTCGGGACCTCCGGCGGGGCAACTAATGAAAAACTGTTTTTT. This sequence encodes CASSVGTSGGATNEKLFF.

The V and J genes are TRBV6-5 and TRBJ1-4, with D possibly TRBD1 on 6 matching bases. This CDR3 is built from 14 residues. V lost 6 bases to trimming and J lost 8 bases, with 16 bases between them. Germline V gene data show CDR1 as MNHEY and CDR2 as SVGAGI. The CDR3 is CASSGPGEREKLFF. The CDR3 DNA sequence: TGTGCCAGCAGCGGGCCAGGGGAACGAGAAAAACTGTTTTTT.

The chain employs TRBV6-6 and TRBJ2-5; 9 bases map to TRBD2. Germline loops: CDR1 MNHNY, CDR2 SVGAGI (reference sequence). With V trimmed by 6 bases and J by 5 bases, 13 bases remained unmatched. This CDR3 comprises 16 residues. CDR3 in amino acids: CASSLAGRGGPETQYF. Written as DNA, the CDR3 is TGTGCCAGCAGCCTAGCCGGGCGGGGGGGCCCTGAGACCCAGTACTTC.

The chain employs TRBV20-1 and TRBJ1-2; 8 nucleotides agree with TRBD1. V was clipped by 3 bases and J by 5 bases; unmatched bases: 8. The CDR3 covers 14 residues. CDR1 and CDR2 from the germline V gene are DFQATT and SNEGSKA (reference sequence). In nucleotides, the CDR3 is TGCAGTGCTAGTATCGGACAGGGAAGTTATGGCTACACCTTC. Protein sequence: CSASIGQGSYGYTF.

V and J are TRBV6-5 and TRBJ2-4, with 7 bases aligning to TRBD1. The CDR3 contains 15 residues. J lost 11 bases, V lost 6 bases, and 16 bases had no gene match. The germline V gene has CDR1 MNHEY and CDR2 SVGAGI. The CDR3 DNA follows: TGTGCCAGCAGCCGGACAGGCTATAATCCGGAGCTTCAGTACTTC. Translation gives CASSRTGYNPELQYF.

J is TRBJ1-1 and V is TRBV5-4; D call uncertain. V was clipped by 0 bases and J by 1 base, with 7 bases between them. The CDR3 loop spans 14 amino acids. Germline CDR1 SGHNT, CDR2 YYREEE (reference sequence). The CDR3 reads CASSLGQTNTEAFF. The CDR3 DNA reads as TGTGCCAGCAGCTTGGGGCAAACGAACACTGAAGCTTTCTTT.

With respect to this clone: A much larger clone is a single base away; this may be a read error. Other DNA sequences in this sample translate to the same CDR3. CDR3: CASSWGENTEAFF. The DNA of the CDR3 is TGTGCCAGCAGTTGGGGAGAGAACACTGAAGCTTTCTTT. The J gene is TRBJ1-1, the V gene TRBV12-3 or TRBV12-4; no reliable D call. V lost 4 bases to trimming and J lost 1 base, with 7 bases between them. The CDR3 consists of 13 residues.

This clone showed up just once. This sequence joins TRBV30 and TRBJ1-1, with 7 bases fitting TRBD1. The junction had 5 bases not matched to a gene; V was cut back by 3 bases and J by 1 base. The CDR3 is 14 residues long. Per the germline V gene, CDR1 is GTSNPN and CDR2 is SVGIG (reference sequence). CDR3: CAWRRQGRNTEAFF. The CDR3 nucleotides are TGTGCCTGGAGACGACAGGGAAGGAACACTGAAGCTTTCTTT.

The chain couples TRBV9 to TRBJ2-3; TRBD2 aligns across 7 bases. The germline V gene has CDR1 SGDLS and CDR2 YYNGEE. CDR3 length: 15 amino acids. Trimming took 3 bases from V and 0 from J; bases not matched to a gene: 4. The CDR3 spells CASSAAGDSTDTQYF. DNA for the CDR3: TGTGCCAGCAGCGCTGCGGGGGATAGCACAGATACGCAGTATTTT.

This clone was seen once. The V and J genes are TRBV25-1 and TRBJ1-4; tentative D call: TRBD1 (5 bases). Germline CDR1 MGHDK, CDR2 SYGVNS. Trimming shortened V by 10 bases and J by 3 bases, and 12 bases separated the two germline ends. The CDR3 sequence is 13 residues long. The CDR3, as DNA: TGTGCCAAGACAGCTAGTTCTAATGAAAAACTGTTTTTT. Its translation is CAKTASSNEKLFF.

The chain combines TRBV29-1 with TRBJ2-3, with 14 bases aligning to TRBD2. CDR3 size: 16 residues. Unmatched junction bases numbered 2, after V lost 3 bases and J lost 0 bases. In germline, CDR1 is SQVTM, CDR2 ANQGSEA. CDR3 in DNA: TGCAGCGTTGAGACTAGCGGGGGGGTGAGCACAGATACGCAGTATTTT. The encoded protein is CSVETSGGVSTDTQYF.

This chain uses TRBV18 with TRBJ2-5; 7 nucleotides match TRBD2. The CDR3 spans 14 residues. Germline V gene sequence: CDR1 KGHSH, CDR2 LQKENI. With V trimmed by 3 bases and J by 7 bases, 8 bases remained unmatched. CDR3: CASSPPSGGSTQYF. The CDR3 DNA sequence: TGTGCCAGCTCACCTCCGTCGGGGGGTTCGACCCAGTACTTC.

The chain has TRBV5-1 and TRBJ2-2; 10 bases align to TRBD2. Germline CDR1 and CDR2: SGHRS and YFSETQ. This CDR3 is 15 amino acids long. The junction had 2 bases not matched to a gene; V was cut back by 5 bases and J by 1 base. CDR3 nucleotide sequence: TGCGCCAGCAGATCTAGCGGGGGGAACACCGGGGAGCTGTTTTTT. Translated: CASRSSGGNTGELFF.

J is TRBJ2-7 and V is TRBV14; TRBD2 matches 9 bases. In germline, CDR1 is SGHDN, CDR2 FVKESK. V shed 0 bases and J 0 bases; nucleotides not matched to a gene: 3. CDR3 size: 16 residues. CDR3 bases: TGTGCCAGCAGCCAAGACGTAGCGGGGGCCTCCTACGAGCAGTACTTC. Translation: CASSQDVAGASYEQYF.

This clone has just one count. V usage is TRBV6-5 and J usage is TRBJ2-1; tentative D call: TRBD1 (6 bases). CDR1 and CDR2 (germline): MNHEY, SVGAGI. V lost 6 bases, J lost 3 bases, and 9 bases lay in between. This CDR3 spans 13 amino acids. Here the CDR3 reads CASRPTGYNEQFF. The DNA of the CDR3 is TGTGCCAGCAGACCGACAGGCTACAATGAGCAGTTCTTC.